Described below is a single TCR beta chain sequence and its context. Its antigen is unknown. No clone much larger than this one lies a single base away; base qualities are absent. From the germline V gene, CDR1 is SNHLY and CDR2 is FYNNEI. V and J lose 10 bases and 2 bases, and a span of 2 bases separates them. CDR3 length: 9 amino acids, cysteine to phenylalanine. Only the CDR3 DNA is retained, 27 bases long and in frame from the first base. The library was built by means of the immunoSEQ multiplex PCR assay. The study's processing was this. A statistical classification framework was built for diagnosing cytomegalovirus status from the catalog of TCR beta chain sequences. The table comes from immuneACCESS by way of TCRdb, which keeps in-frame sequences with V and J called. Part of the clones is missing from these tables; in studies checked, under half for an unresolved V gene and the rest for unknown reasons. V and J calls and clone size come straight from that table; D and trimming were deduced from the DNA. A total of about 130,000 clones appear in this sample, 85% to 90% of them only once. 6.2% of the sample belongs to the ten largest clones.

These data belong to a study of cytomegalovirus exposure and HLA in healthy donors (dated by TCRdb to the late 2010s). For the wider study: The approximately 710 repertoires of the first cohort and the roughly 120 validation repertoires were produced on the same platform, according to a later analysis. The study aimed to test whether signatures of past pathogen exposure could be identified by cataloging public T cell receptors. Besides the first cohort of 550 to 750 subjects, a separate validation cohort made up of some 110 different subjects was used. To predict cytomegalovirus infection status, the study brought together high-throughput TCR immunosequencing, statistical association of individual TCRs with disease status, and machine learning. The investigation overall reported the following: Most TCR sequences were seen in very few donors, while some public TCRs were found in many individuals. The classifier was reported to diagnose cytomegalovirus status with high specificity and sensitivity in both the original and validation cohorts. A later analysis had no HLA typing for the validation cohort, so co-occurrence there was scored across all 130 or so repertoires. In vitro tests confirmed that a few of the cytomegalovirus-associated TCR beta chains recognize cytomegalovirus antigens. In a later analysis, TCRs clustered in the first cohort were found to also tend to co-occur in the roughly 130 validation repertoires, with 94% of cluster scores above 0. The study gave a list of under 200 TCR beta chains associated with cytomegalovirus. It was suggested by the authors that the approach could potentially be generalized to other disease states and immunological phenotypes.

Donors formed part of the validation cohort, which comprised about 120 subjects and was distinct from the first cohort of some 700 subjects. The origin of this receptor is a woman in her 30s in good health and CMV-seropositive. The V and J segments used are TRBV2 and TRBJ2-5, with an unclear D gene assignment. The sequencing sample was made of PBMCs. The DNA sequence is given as TGTGCCATACAAGAGACCCAGTACTTC. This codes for CAIQETQYF.